The TCR beta chain under discussion was sequenced for a study of cytomegalovirus exposure and HLA in healthy donors. Study-wide results and caveats: Further analysis was carried out later, and it showed several of the most significant clusters appearing linked to common viral pathogens. As a later analysis showed, a missense DCLRE1C variant was linked to trimming of TCR beta V- and J-genes. There were 150 to 200 TCR beta chains listed as cytomegalovirus-associated. About 87% or about 30% of the time was how often most TCR beta V segments were productive, according to an earlier analysis.

CDR1 MGHRA and CDR2 YSYEKL come from the germline V gene. V was clipped by 1 base and J by 6 bases, with 10 bases between them. The CDR3 totals 14 residues. Details on this clone: Its antigen is not identified.

The PCR made use of 60 Vbeta and 13 Jbeta primers. Here immunoSEQ multiplex PCR was the method, and the copy in TCRdb shows in-frame clones only, minus some. The sample shows 170,000 or so clones, approximately 81% of them seen only once. The chain employs TRBV4-1 and TRBJ1-5; the D is unclear. The clonotype was recovered from a boy aged 2 to 10 in good health and CMV-seronegative. Sample: PBMCs. The DNA of the CDR3 is TGCGCCAGCAGCCAAGCTGGGAGATCTCAGCCCCAGCATTTT. Amino acids: CASSQAGRSQPQHF.